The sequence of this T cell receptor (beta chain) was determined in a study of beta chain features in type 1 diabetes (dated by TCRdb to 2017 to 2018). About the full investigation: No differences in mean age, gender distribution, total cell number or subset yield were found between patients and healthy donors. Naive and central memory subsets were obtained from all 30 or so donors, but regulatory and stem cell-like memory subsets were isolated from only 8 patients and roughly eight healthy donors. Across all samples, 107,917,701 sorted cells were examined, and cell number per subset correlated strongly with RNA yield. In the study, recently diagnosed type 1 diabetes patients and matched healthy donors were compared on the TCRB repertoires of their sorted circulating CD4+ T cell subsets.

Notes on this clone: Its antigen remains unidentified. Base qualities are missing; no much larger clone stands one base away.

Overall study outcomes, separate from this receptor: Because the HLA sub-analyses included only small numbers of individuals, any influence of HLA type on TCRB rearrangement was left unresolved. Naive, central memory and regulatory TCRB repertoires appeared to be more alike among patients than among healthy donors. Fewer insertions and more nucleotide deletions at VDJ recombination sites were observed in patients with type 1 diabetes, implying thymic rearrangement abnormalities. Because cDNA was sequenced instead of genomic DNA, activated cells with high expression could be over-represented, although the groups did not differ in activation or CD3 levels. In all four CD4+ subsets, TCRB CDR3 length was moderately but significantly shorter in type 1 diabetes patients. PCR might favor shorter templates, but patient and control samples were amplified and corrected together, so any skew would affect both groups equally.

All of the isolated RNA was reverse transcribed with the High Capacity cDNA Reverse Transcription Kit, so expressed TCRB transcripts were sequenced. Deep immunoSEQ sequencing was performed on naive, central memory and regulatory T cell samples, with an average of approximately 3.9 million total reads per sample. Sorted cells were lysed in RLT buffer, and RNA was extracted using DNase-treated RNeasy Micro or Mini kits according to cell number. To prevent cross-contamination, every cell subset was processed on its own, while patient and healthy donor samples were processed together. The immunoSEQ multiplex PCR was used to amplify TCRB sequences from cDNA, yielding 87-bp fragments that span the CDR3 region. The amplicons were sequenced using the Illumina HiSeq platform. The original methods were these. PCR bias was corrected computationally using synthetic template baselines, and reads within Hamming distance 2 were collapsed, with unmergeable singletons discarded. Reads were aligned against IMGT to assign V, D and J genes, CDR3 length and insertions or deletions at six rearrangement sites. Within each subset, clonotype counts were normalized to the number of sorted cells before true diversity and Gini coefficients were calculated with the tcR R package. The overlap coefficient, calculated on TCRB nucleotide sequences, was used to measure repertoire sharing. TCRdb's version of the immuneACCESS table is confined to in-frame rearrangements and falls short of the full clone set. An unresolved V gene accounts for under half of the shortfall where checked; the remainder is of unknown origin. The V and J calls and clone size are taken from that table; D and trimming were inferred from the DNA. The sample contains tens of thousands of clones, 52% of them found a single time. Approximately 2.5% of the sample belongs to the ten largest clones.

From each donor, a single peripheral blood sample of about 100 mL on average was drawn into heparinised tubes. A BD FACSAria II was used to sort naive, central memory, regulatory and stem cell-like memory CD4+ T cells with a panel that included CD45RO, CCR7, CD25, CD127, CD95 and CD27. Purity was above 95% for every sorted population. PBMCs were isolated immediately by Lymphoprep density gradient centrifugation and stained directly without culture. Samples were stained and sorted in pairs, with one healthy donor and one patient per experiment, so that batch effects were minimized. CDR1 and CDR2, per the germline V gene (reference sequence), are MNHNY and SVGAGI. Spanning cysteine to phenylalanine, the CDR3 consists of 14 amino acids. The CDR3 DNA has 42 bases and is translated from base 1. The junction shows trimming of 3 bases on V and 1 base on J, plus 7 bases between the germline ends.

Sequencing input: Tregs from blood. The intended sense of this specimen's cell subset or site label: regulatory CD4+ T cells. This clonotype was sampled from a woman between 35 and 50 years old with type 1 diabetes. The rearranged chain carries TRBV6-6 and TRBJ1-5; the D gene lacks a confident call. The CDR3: CASSYGGSNQPQHF. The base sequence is TGTGCCAGCAGTTATGGCGGAAGCAATCAGCCCCAGCATTTT.